The source of this T cell receptor beta chain is a study of shared clonotypes between healthy human individuals. The overall study: Three plates each covered CD4 naive and memory; CD8 naive two, CD8 memory one.

Profiling relied on immunoSEQ multiplex PCR, and the TCRdb table lists in-frame clones only, not all of them. Of roughly 2,300,000 clones listed, 80% to 95% are singletons. This clonotype originated in a man younger than 35 in good health. Some clones in this sample may be carry-over from other donors' samples. Sample: naive CD4+ T cells from PBMCs. Described subset: CD45RA+ positively selected.

The CDR3 DNA is TGTGCCAGCAGCCCGGACAGGGGGGCCGAGCAGTACTTC. Translated: CASSPDRGAEQYF. The chain links TRBV7-7 to TRBJ2-7, with TRBD1 matching over 10 bases. This CDR3 comprises 13 residues. Germline lookup yields CDR1 SSHAT and CDR2 FNYEAQ (reference sequence). The junction had 4 bases not matched to a gene; V was cut back by 5 bases and J by 6 bases.